The subject of this entry is one T cell receptor (beta chain). Its antigen is unidentified. The data were obtained in a study of cytomegalovirus exposure and HLA in healthy donors. In the study overall: A prior study identified 120 million or so unique TCR beta sequences from about 180 million T cells. Study-wide results and limits: Researchers counted approximately 160 TCR beta chains as cytomegalovirus-associated.

These donors counted as nominally healthy when sampled, but unrecorded immune exposures were likely. PCR was performed using 60 Vbeta and 13 Jbeta primers. Only in-frame clones appear in the TCRdb table, and some are missing; sequencing was by immunoSEQ multiplex PCR. The sample has about 150,000 clones; roughly 70% are singletons. This CDR3 spans 16 amino acids. The germline CDR1 and CDR2 sequences are SQVTM and ANQGSEA. V lost 4 bases and J lost 2; bases outside the gene matches: 11. The clonotype originates from a man aged 55-75 years in good health and CMV-seronegative. Sequenced sample: PBMCs. This sequence joins TRBV29-1 and TRBJ2-1; TRBD2 matches 7 bases. CDR3: CSVATPRLAAYNEQFF. The CDR3 DNA follows: TGCAGCGTTGCTACCCCTAGACTAGCAGCCTACAATGAGCAGTTCTTC.